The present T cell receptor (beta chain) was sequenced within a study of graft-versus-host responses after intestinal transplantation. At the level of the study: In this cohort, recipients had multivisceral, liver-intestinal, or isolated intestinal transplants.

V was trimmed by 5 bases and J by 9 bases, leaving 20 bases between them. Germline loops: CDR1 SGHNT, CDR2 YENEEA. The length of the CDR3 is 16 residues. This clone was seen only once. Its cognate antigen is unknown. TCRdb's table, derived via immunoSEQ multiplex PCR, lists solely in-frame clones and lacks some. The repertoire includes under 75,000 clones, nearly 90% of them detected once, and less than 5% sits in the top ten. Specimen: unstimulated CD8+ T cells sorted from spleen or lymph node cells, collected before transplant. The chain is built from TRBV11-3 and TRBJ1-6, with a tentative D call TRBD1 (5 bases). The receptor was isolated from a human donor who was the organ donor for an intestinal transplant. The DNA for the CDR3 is TGTGCCAGCAGCCGCACCGGGGGGGGAGGGAGTTCACCCCTCCACTTT. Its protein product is CASSRTGGGGSSPLHF.